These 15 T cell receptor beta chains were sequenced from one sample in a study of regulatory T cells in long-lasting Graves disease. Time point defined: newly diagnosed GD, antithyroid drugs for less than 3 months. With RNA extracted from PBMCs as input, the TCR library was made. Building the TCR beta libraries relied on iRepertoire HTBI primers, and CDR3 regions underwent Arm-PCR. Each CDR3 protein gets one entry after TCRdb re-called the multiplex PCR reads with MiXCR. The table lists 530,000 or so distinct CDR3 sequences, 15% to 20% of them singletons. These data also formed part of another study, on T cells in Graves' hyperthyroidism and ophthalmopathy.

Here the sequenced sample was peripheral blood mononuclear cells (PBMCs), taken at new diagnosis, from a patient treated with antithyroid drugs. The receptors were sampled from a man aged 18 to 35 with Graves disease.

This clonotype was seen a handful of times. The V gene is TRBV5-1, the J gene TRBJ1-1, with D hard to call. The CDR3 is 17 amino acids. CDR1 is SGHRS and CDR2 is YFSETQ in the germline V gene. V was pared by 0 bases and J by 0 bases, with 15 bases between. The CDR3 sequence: CASSLGSLGLMNTEAFF. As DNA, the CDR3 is TGCGCCAGCAGCTTGGGTTCCCTAGGGCTTATGAACACTGAAGCTTTCTTT.

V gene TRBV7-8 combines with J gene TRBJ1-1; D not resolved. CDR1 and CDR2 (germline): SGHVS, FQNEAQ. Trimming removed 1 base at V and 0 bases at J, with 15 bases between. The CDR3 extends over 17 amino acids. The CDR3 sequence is CASSLVGRQKMNTEAFF. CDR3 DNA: TGTGCCAGCAGCTTAGTAGGCCGGCAGAAGATGAACACTGAAGCTTTCTTT.

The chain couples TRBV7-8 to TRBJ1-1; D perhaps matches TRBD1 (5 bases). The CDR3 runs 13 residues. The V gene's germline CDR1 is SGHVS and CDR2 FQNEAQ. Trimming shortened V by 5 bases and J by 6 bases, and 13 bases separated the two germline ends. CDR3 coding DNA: TGTGCCAGCAGCCTGATAGGGGTTCCTGAAGCTTTCTTT. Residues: CASSLIGVPEAFF.

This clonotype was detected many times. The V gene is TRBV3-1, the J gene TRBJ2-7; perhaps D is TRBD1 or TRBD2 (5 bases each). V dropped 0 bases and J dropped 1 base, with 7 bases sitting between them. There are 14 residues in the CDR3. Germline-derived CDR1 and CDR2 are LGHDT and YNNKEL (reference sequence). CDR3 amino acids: CASSQDRESYEQYF. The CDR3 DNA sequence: TGTGCCAGCAGCCAAGACAGGGAGTCCTACGAGCAGTACTTC.

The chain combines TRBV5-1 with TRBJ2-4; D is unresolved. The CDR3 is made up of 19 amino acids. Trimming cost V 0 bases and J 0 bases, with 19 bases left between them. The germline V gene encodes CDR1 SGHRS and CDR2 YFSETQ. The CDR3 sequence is CASSLDSRALLPAKNIQYF. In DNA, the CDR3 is TGCGCCAGCAGCTTGGATTCAAGGGCACTTCTTCCAGCCAAAAACATTCAGTACTTC.

The CDR3 sequence is CASSFASRDIYGYTF. CDR3 in DNA: TGTGCCAGCAGTTTCGCGTCCCGGGACATTTATGGCTACACCTTC. V and J are TRBV27 and TRBJ1-2; weak D call: TRBD1 (6 bases). The CDR3 extends over 15 amino acids. V gave up 3 bases and J gave up 5 bases, with 16 bases separating them. Germline loops: CDR1 MNHEY, CDR2 SMNVEV (reference sequence).

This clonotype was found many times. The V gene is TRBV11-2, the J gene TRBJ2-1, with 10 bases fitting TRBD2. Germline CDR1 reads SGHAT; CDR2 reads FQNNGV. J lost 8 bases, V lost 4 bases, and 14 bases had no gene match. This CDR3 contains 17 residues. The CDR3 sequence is CASSSRELASGSDEQFF. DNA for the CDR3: TGTGCCAGCAGCTCGCGGGAACTGGCTAGCGGGAGCGATGAGCAGTTCTTC.

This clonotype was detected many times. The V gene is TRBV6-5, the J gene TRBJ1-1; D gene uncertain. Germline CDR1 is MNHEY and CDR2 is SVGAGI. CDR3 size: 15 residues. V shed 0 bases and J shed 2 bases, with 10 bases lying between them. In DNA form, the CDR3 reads TGTGCCAGCAGTTACTCGAGAAACAAAAACACTGAAGCTTTCTTT. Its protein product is CASSYSRNKNTEAFF.

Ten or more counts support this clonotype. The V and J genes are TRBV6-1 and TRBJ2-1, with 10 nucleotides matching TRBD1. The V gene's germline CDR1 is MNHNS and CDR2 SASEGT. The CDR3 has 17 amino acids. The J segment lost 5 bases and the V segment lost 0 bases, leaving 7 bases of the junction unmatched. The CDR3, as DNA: TGTGCCAGCAGTGAAGCGCTCTGGGACAGGGGCAACAATGAGCAGTTCTTC. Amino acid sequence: CASSEALWDRGNNEQFF.

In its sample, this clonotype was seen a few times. CDR3 DNA: TGTGCCAGCAGCCGGCCCGTAGGAGCGGGAGGGAATGAGCAGTTCTTC. This codes for CASSRPVGAGGNEQFF. The J gene is TRBJ2-1, the V gene TRBV3-1; the match to TRBD2 covers 10 bases. Trimming took 4 bases from V and 7 from J; bases not matched to a gene: 10. This CDR3 has 16 amino acids. Looked up from germline, CDR1 is LGHDT and CDR2 is YNNKEL (reference sequence).

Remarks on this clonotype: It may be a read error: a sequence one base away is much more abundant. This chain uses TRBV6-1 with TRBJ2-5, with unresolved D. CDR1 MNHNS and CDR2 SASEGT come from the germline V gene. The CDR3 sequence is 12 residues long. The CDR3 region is CASRAFQGTQYF. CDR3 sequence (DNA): TGTGCCTCTCGGGCCTTCCAAGGGACCCAGTACTTC.

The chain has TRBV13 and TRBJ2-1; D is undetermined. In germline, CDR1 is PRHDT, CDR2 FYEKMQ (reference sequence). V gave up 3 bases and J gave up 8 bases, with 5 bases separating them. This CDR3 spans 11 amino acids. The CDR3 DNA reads TGTGCCAGCAGCTTCCGGGATGAGCAGTTCTTC. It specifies CASSFRDEQFF.

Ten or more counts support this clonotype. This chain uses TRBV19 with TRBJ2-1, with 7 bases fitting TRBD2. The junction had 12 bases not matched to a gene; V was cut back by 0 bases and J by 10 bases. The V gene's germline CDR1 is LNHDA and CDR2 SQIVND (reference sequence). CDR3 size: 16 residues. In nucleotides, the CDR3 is TGTGCCAGTAGTATAGATCGGGCTAGCGGAGCCCGAGAGCAGTTCTTC. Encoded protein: CASSIDRASGAREQFF. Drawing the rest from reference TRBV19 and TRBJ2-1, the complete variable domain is DGGITQSPKYLFRKEGQNVTLSCEQNLNHDAMYWYRQDPGQGLRLIYYSQIVNDFQKGDIAEGYSVSREKKESFPLTVTSAQKNPTAFYLCASSIDRASGAREQFFGPGTRLTVL.

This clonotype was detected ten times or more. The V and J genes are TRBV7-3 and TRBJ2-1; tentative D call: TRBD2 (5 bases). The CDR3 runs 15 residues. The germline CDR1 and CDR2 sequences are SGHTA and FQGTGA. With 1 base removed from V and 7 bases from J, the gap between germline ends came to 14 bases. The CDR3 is CASSLNAAGKNEQFF. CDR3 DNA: TGTGCCAGCAGCTTAAACGCGGCCGGGAAAAATGAGCAGTTCTTC.

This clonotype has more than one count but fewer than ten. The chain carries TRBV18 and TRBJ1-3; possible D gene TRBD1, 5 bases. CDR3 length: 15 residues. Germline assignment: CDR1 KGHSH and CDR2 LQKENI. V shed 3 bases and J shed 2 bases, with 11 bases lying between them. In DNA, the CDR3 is TGTGCCAGCTCACCCTCTCCAGGGACTGGAAACACCATATATTTT. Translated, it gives CASSPSPGTGNTIYF.